Each of the 9 T cell receptor beta chains below was sequenced from the same sample in a study of shared clonotypes between healthy human individuals. Cells designated naive CD8 were CD45RO-negative and were positively selected for CCR7, with terminally differentiated effector memory CD45RA+ cells excluded. TCRdb keeps only in-frame clones here, not all; method: immunoSEQ multiplex PCR. The sample lists around 2,100,000 clones, about 95% seen once, with around 1.2% in the top ten. The specimen was naive CD8+ T cells sorted from blood. These receptors all come from a man between 18 and 35 years old in good health.

The chain combines TRBV19 with TRBJ2-7; 10 nucleotides agree with TRBD1. V lost 3 bases to trimming and J lost 5 bases; unmatched junction nucleotides: 7. The CDR3 covers 15 residues. Germline-derived CDR1 and CDR2 are LNHDA and SQIVND (reference sequence). Here the CDR3 reads CASSIETGGGHEQYF. The DNA for the CDR3 is TGTGCCAGTAGTATTGAGACAGGGGGCGGGCACGAGCAGTACTTC.

The chain has TRBV19 and TRBJ2-1; TRBD1 matches 7 bases. Germline V CDR1 and CDR2: LNHDA, SQIVND (reference sequence). The J segment lost 13 bases and the V segment lost 0 bases, leaving 6 bases of the junction unmatched. The CDR3 has 13 amino acids. CDR3 sequence (DNA): TGTGCCAGTAGTATAGAACCTGGGACAGATCAGTTCTTC. This sequence encodes CASSIEPGTDQFF. The full variable domain, its missing parts supplied by reference TRBV19 and TRBJ2-1, is DGGITQSPKYLFRKEGQNVTLSCEQNLNHDAMYWYRQDPGQGLRLIYYSQIVNDFQKGDIAEGYSVSREKKESFPLTVTSAQKNPTAFYLCASSIEPGTDQFFGPGTRLTVL.

The CDR3 spells CASSEAGSYNEQFF. The DNA for the CDR3 is TGCGCCAGCAGTGAAGCGGGCTCCTACAATGAGCAGTTCTTC. The chain is built from TRBV10-2 and TRBJ2-1; tentatively, D is TRBD2 (6 bases). The V end was cut by 3 bases, the J end by 0 bases, with 6 bases between. The CDR3 loop spans 14 amino acids. Per germline, CDR1 WSHSY and CDR2 SAAADI.

The chain uses TRBV6-6 and TRBJ1-5; D remains ambiguous. Germline values: CDR1 MNHNY, CDR2 SVGAGI (reference sequence). Between the trimmed V and J ends, which lost 5 bases and 0 bases, there was a span of 11 bases. The CDR3 length is 15 residues. The DNA of the CDR3 is TGTGCCAGCAGTACGGGAGAATATAGCAATCAGCCCCAGCATTTT. It codes for CASSTGEYSNQPQHF.

The chain joins TRBV2 to TRBJ2-3, with TRBD1 identical over 7 bases. In germline, CDR1 is SNHLY, CDR2 FYNNEI. The CDR3 runs 17 residues. V shed 2 bases and J 4 bases; nucleotides not matched to a gene: 12. Written as DNA, the CDR3 is TGTGCCAGCAGTGAACTTGAGGGCACAGGGGATGCAGATACGCAGTATTTT. This gives the protein CASSELEGTGDADTQYF. Drawing the rest from reference TRBV2 and TRBJ2-3, the complete variable domain is EPEVTQTPSHQVTQMGQEVILRCVPISNHLYFYWYRQILGQKVEFLVSFYNNEISEKSEIFDDQFSVERPDGSNFTLKIRSTKLEDSAMYFCASSELEGTGDADTQYFGPGTRLTVL.

This rearrangement joins TRBV9 to TRBJ2-6; no clear D gene. Germline lookup yields CDR1 SGDLS and CDR2 YYNGEE. This CDR3 contains 14 residues. Trimming left V 3 bases short and J 0 bases short, with 4 bases between. The chain's CDR3 is CASSADSGANVLTF. The CDR3 DNA follows: TGTGCCAGCAGCGCGGACTCTGGGGCCAACGTCCTGACTTTC.

The V call is TRBV4-3, the J call TRBJ1-5, with TRBD1 matching over 7 bases. Germline CDR1 and CDR2: LGHNA and YSLEER. V trimming: 1 base; J trimming: 1 base; junction bases outside the gene matches: 13. The CDR3 covers 19 residues. CDR3 sequence (DNA): TGCGCCAGCAGCCAAGTATATTGGGAGGGGGCGTTGAGCAATCAGCCCCAGCATTTT. Translated: CASSQVYWEGALSNQPQHF.

The table lists this clone with a few counts. CDR3 in amino acids: CASSLDRANEKLFF. Written as DNA, the CDR3 is TGCGCCAGCAGCCTTGACAGGGCTAATGAAAAACTGTTTTTT. The chain has TRBV5-1 and TRBJ1-4, with TRBD1 matching over 7 bases. The germline gives CDR1 SGHRS, CDR2 YFSETQ. Unmatched junction bases numbered 3, after V lost 4 bases and J lost 3 bases. The CDR3 length is 14 residues.

The chain recombines TRBV6-1 with TRBJ1-5; D gene unclear. This CDR3 is 12 amino acids long. The V end was cut by 3 bases, the J end by 12 bases, with 12 bases between. Germline CDR1 and CDR2: MNHNS and SASEGT. CDR3 protein: CASSDFKWSQHF. As DNA, the CDR3 is TGTGCCAGCAGTGACTTCAAGTGGAGCCAGCATTTT.